This T cell receptor (beta chain) was captured by sequencing in a study of OX40 agonist ivuxolimab in advanced cancers. About the study as a whole: Ivuxolimab, which targeted the costimulatory receptor OX40 (CD134), was an agonistic, fully human IgG2 monoclonal antibody. In the dose-escalation cohort, around 80% of patients were male, and the mean age was 60 years with a range of roughly 23 to 90. The paper covers the monotherapy dose-escalation part of the phase I ivuxolimab trial, which included N of about 56 patients. The point of sequencing TCRbeta in the periphery was to test whether ivuxolimab changed TCR sequence diversity and drove clonal T-cell expansion. Of the roughly 53 patients in dose escalation, 19 had hepatocellular carcinoma, approximately 15 had melanoma, 9 had renal cell carcinoma and 9 had head and neck cancer. Intravenous ivuxolimab was administered to patients every 2 weeks at six dose levels: 0.01, 0.1, 0.3, 1.5, 3 and 10 mg/kg. Three dose-escalation patients achieved partial responses, one with hepatocellular carcinoma and two with cutaneous melanoma. Patients were allowed to have had prior anti-PD-1, anti-PD-L1 or anti-CTLA-4 therapy, and around 43% of the dose-escalation patients had been treated with checkpoint inhibitors. Points the paper makes about the study in general: Low levels of normalized T-cell clonal expansion were also seen in some patients who did not respond. At doses of 0.1 to 3.0 mg/kg, clonal expansion of both CD4+ and CD8+ T cells in blood was seen between baseline and week 6. After ivuxolimab, more expanded clones were found on average in CD8+ T cells than in CD4+ T cells. Partial responders in the 0.1-3.0 mg/kg groups had among the lowest normalized peripheral clonal expansion, especially among CD8+ T cells. The antigen specificity of the peripheral T cells that underwent clonal expansion was not determined.

The trial excluded patients who had a history of autoimmune disease or who were on systemic immunosuppression. Peripheral blood for TCR sequencing was collected from all dose cohorts at baseline, on cycle 4 day 1, and on cycle 7 day 1. The samples were drawn from a first-in-human, open-label, multicenter phase I dose-escalation trial of ivuxolimab. Adults with locally advanced or metastatic head and neck squamous cell, hepatocellular, melanoma or renal cell carcinoma were enrolled in the trial. Before TCR sequencing, CD4+ T cells and CD8+ T cells were sorted from peripheral blood as separate populations. The CDR3 measures 16 amino acids from cysteine to phenylalanine. The DNA shown is the 48-base CDR3, in frame from base 1. The germline V gene (reference sequence) gives CDR1 as SEHNR and CDR2 as FQNEAQ. V loses 5 bases, J loses 0 bases, and the germline ends lie 15 bases apart. Comment on this clone: Its antigen has not been determined. Per-base quality was not reported, and no clone a single base away is much larger than it.

Genomic DNA was isolated from the sorted cells so that the TCRbeta CDR3 region could be sequenced. The immunoSEQ Assay was used for sequencing of TCRbeta CDR3 regions. TCRdb retrieved this table from immuneACCESS and kept in-frame rearrangements only. Not all clones are present; in checked studies, unresolved V genes account for under half, and no reason is known for the remainder. For this sample there are more than 45,000 clones; roughly 91% appear just once. 19% of the sample is held by the ten biggest clonotypes. This chain joins TRBV7-9 to TRBJ2-3; no D segment can be confidently identified. This receptor was identified in an adult with an advanced solid tumor such as melanoma, head and neck, liver or kidney cancer. Sequenced material: CD4+ or CD8+ T cells sorted from blood, taken in a trial of the OX40 agonist ivuxolimab. Read as DNA, the sequence is TGTGCCAGCAGCCCTCCTTGGACCCTTAGCACAGATACGCAGTATTTT. Its protein reads: CASSPPWTLSTDTQYF.